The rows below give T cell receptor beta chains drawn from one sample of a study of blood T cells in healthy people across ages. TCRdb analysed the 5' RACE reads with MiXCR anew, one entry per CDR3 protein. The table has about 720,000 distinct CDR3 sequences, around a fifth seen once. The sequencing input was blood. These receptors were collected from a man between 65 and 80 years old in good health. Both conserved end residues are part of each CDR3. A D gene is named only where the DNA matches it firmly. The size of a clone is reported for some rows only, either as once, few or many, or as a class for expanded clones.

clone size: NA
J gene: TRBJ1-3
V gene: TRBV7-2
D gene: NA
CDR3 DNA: TGTGCCAGCAGCTTAAGCGACAGAAACTCTGGAAACACCATATATTTT
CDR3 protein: CASSLSDRNSGNTIYF

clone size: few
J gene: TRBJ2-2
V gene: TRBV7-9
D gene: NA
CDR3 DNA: TGTGCCACCTTTATAGGGGCGATGAACACCGGGGAGCTGTTTTTT
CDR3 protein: CATFIGAMNTGELFF

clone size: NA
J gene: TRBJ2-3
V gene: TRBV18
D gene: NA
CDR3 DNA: TGTGCCAGCTCACCGGGCAGGGGGGTCACAGATACGCAGTATTTT
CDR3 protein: CASSPGRGVTDTQYF

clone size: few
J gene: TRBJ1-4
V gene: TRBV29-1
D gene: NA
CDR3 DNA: TGCAGCGTTAGGGCCAGCAGGGCTAATGAAAAACTGTTTTTT
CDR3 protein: CSVRASRANEKLFF

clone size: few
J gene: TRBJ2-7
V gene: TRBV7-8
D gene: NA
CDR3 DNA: TGTGCCAGCAGGCCGGGCAACGGCTACGAGCAGTACTTC
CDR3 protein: CASRPGNGYEQYF

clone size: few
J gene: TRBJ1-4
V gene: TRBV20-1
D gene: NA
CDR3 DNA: TGCAGTGCGCAGGAGGGTTTCCTTGAAAAACTGTTTTTT
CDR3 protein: CSAQEGFLEKLFF

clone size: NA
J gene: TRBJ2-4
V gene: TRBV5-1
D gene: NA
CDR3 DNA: TGCGCCAGCAGCCTCACGGAGGGCCTGCAAAACATTCAGTACTTC
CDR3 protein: CASSLTEGLQNIQYF

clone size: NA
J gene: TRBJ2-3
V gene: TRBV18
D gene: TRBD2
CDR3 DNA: TGTGCCAGCTCACATAGCTCACCGGGACTAGCAACAGATACGCAGTATTTT
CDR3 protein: CASSHSSPGLATDTQYF

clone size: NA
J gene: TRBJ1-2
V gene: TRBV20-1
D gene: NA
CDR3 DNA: TGCAGTGCCACAGATAACTATGGCTACACCTTC
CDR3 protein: CSATDNYGYTF

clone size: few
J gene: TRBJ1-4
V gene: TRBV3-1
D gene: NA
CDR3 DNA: TGTGCCAGCAGCCCAAGGTTACATGAAAAACTGTTTTTT
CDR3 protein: CASSPRLHEKLFF

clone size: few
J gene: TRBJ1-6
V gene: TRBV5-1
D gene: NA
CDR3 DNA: TGCGCCAGCAGCTTGGCCGGTCCATCCTATAATTCACCCCTCCACTTT
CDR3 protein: CASSLAGPSYNSPLHF

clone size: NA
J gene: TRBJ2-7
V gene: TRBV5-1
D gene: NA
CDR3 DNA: TGCGCCAGCAGCTTAGGTAGCGCAGATGTCTCCTACGAGCAGTACTTC
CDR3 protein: CASSLGSADVSYEQYF

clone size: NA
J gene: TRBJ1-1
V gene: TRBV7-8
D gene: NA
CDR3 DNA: TGTGCCAGCAGATTGGGGATGAACACTGAAGCTTTCTTT
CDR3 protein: CASRLGMNTEAFF

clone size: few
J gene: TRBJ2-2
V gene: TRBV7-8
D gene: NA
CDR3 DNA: TGTGCCACCTTCAGGGTTAAGGCCGGGGAGCTGTTTTTT
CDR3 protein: CATFRVKAGELFF

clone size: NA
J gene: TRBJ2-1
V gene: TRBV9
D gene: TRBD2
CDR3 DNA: TGTGCCAGCAGCGTAGCGGGGACTAGCGGTTACAATGAGCAGTTCTTC
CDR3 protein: CASSVAGTSGYNEQFF

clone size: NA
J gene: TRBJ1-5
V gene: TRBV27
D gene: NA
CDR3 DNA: TGTGCCAGCAGTTTACGACAGCACAATCAGCCCCGGCATTTT
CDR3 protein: CASSLRQHNQPRHF

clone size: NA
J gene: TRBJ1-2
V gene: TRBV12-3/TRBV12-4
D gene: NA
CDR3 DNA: TGTGCCAGCAGTTTAGAATCAGGGGCTGGTGGCTACACCTTC
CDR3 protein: CASSLESGAGGYTF

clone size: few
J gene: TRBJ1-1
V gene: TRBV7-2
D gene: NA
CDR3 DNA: TGTGCCAGCAGCTTAGTGATGGGTACGGTTGAAGCTTTCTTT
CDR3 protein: CASSLVMGTVEAFF

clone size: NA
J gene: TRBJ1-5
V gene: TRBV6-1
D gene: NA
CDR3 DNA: TGTGCCAGCAGTACAAAGGTCGGGACCCTACGGGACAATCAGCCCCAGCATTTT
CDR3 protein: CASSTKVGTLRDNQPQHF

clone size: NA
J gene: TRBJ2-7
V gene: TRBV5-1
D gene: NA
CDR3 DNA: TGCGCCAGCAGCTTGGTCGGGGTCCAGTCCTACGAGCAGTACTTC
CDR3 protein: CASSLVGVQSYEQYF

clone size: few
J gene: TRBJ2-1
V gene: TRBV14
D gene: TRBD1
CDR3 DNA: TGTGCCAGCAGCCGAATAGGACAGGGAGACGAGCAGTTCTTC
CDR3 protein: CASSRIGQGDEQFF

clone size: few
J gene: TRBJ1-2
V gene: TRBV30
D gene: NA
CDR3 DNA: TGTGCCTGGAGTGAGGGAGTCTATGGCTACACCTTC
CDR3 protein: CAWSEGVYGYTF

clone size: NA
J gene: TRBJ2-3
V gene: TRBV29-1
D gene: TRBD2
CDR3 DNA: TGCAGCGTTGAAGATCTCGGGAGGGCAACAGATACGCAGTATTTT
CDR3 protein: CSVEDLGRATDTQYF

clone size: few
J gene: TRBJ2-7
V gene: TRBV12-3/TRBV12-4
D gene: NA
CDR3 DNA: TGTGCCAGCAGTTTAGTACAGGGAACCTACGAGCAGTACTTC
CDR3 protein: CASSLVQGTYEQYF

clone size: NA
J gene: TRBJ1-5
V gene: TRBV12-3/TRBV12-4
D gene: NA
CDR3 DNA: TGTGCCAGCAGTTTGAGGAGAGGGTTCAATCAGCCCCAGCATTTT
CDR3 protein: CASSLRRGFNQPQHF

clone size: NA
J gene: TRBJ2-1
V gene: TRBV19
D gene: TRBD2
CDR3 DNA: TGTGCCAGTAGTGCCCTAGCGGGGGGGCTGCATGAGCAGTTCTTC
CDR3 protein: CASSALAGGLHEQFF

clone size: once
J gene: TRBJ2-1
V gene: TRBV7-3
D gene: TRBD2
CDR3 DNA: TGTGCCAGCAGCTTATTAGCGGGAGGTACCTACAATGAGCAGTTCTTC
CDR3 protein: CASSLLAGGTYNEQFF